This TCR beta chain was identified in a study of cytomegalovirus exposure and HLA in healthy donors. In the PCR, 60 Vbeta and 13 Jbeta primers were used. Data came from immunoSEQ multiplex PCR; TCRdb stores just in-frame clones and leaves some out. The sample consists of over 150,000 clones, about 83% of them appearing once. Germline V gene sequence: CDR1 SNHLY, CDR2 FYNNEI. The V segment lost 5 bases and the J segment 0 bases; nucleotides outside the gene matches: 3. This CDR3 has 15 residues. All the people who gave samples were healthy bone marrow donors. Material: PBMCs. The clonotype comes from a girl between 5 and 17 years old in good health and CMV-seropositive. V and J are TRBV2 and TRBJ1-4; 7 bases line up with TRBD1. The DNA for the CDR3 is TGTGCCAGCAGTTCCCAGGGGGCAACTAATGAAAAACTGTTTTTT. This encodes CASSSQGATNEKLFF.